Below, 30 T cell receptor beta chains from the same sample are listed, as sequenced in a study of shared clonotypes between healthy human individuals. Clones were read by immunoSEQ multiplex PCR, and TCRdb kept only the in-frame ones, dropping some. Among some 1.4 million clones listed, approximately 96% were seen once. Specimen: naive CD4+ T cells sorted from blood. Documented subset: CD45RA+ positively selected. The receptor source for this set is a man aged 25-45 years in good health.

The chain employs TRBV19 and TRBJ2-2; perhaps TRBD1 as D (6 bases). The V gene's germline CDR1 is LNHDA and CDR2 SQIVND (reference sequence). This CDR3 region has 16 residues. Trimming removed 3 bases from V and 6 bases from J, with 17 bases in between. The CDR3 region is CASSIARGWVSGELFF. The CDR3, as DNA: TGTGCCAGTAGTATTGCCAGGGGATGGGTCTCCGGGGAGCTGTTTTTT.

The V gene is TRBV27, the J gene TRBJ2-5, with D hard to call. The CDR3 consists of 15 residues. Germline V CDR1 and CDR2: MNHEY, SMNVEV (reference sequence). V was cut by 2 bases and J by 2 bases, with 12 bases left in between. CDR3 DNA sequence: TGTGCCAGCAGTTTACGCTACGGTGCACAAGAGACCCAGTACTTC. Translated: CASSLRYGAQETQYF.

The V and J genes are TRBV5-6 and TRBJ2-1, with 10 bases matching TRBD2. CDR1 SGHDT and CDR2 YYEEEE come from the germline V gene. The CDR3 is made up of 15 amino acids. V shed 4 bases and J 9 bases; nucleotides not matched to a gene: 10. Here the CDR3 DNA reads TGTGCCAGCAGCGATCTAGCGGGAGCTCTAGTTGAGCAGTTCTTC. It translates to CASSDLAGALVEQFF.

In regard to this clone: Distinct nucleotide sequences in the sample also encode this CDR3. This rearrangement joins TRBV6-1 to TRBJ1-3; 8 bases agree with TRBD1. The germline V gene encodes CDR1 MNHNS and CDR2 SASEGT. The CDR3 covers 15 residues. The ends lost 3 bases at V and 2 bases at J; junction bases unmatched: 3. The CDR3 spells CASSDSTGAGNTIYF. The DNA for the CDR3 is TGTGCCAGCAGTGATTCGACAGGGGCTGGAAACACCATATATTTT.

This clone was seen just once. The genes are TRBV5-6 and TRBJ2-6; D may be TRBD1 (6 bases). From germline, CDR1 is SGHDT and CDR2 YYEEEE. V was cut by 3 bases and J by 4 bases, with 11 bases left in between. The CDR3 length is 15 residues. DNA of the CDR3: TGTGCCAGCAGCTACAGGGTGTTAGGGGCCAACGTCCTGACTTTC. This encodes CASSYRVLGANVLTF.

V is TRBV15 and J is TRBJ1-2; D unclear. V was shortened by 1 base and J by 5 bases, with 11 bases between the two germline ends. The germline CDR1 and CDR2 sequences are LNHNV and YYDKDF (reference sequence). The CDR3 totals 14 residues. The CDR3 nucleotides read TGTGCCACCAGCAGAGGATTGGACGGATATGGCTACACCTTC. Its translation: CATSRGLDGYGYTF.

The chain recombines TRBV10-1 with TRBJ1-1; D is ambiguous. V lost 4 bases and J 0 bases, leaving 6 bases between the germline ends. Germline CDR1 and CDR2: WNHNN and SYGVQD (reference sequence). The CDR3 contains 13 residues. The CDR3 bases are TGCGCCAGCAGTGGAAATATGAACACTGAAGCTTTCTTT. Its translation is CASSGNMNTEAFF.

The rearrangement uses TRBV10-3 and TRBJ2-7, with 7 bases fitting TRBD2. Germline V gene lookup returns CDR1 ENHRY and CDR2 SYGVKD. This CDR3 is built from 14 residues. Trimming took 4 bases from V and 3 from J; bases not matched to a gene: 6. Here the CDR3 reads CAISGGSGFYEQYF. CDR3 coding DNA: TGTGCCATCAGTGGCGGGAGTGGGTTCTACGAGCAGTACTTC.

The genes are TRBV28 and TRBJ2-1; 7 positions match TRBD2. CDR3 length: 16 amino acids. V shed 4 bases and J 8 bases; nucleotides not matched to a gene: 14. Looked up from germline, CDR1 is MDHEN and CDR2 is SYDVKM. The CDR3 loop is CASSSMRGSGGYEQFF. The CDR3 DNA reads as TGTGCCAGCAGTTCCATGAGGGGCTCGGGAGGTTATGAGCAGTTCTTC.

DNA for the CDR3: TGTGCCAGCAGCGCCCTTGGTCCCTACAATGAGCAGTTCTTC. It yields the protein CASSALGPYNEQFF. The rearrangement links TRBV9 to TRBJ2-1, with D hard to call. The CDR3 has 14 residues. Germline V gene lookup returns CDR1 SGDLS and CDR2 YYNGEE. Trimming shortened V by 3 bases and J by 2 bases, and 9 bases separated the two germline ends.

A few counts support this clone. This sequence joins TRBV14 and TRBJ2-7, with 14 positions matching TRBD2. CDR3 length equals 15 residues. CDR1 is SGHDN and CDR2 is FVKESK in the germline V gene. The J segment lost 7 bases and the V segment lost 2 bases, leaving 4 bases of the junction unmatched. This CDR3 is CASSQRLAGGWEQYF. CDR3 in DNA: TGTGCCAGCAGCCAACGACTAGCGGGAGGGTGGGAGCAGTACTTC.

This chain joins TRBV5-4 and TRBJ2-3, with D hard to call. The germline V gene has CDR1 SGHNT and CDR2 YYREEE (reference sequence). The CDR3 totals 12 residues. Trimming stripped 3 bases from V and 5 bases from J, with 7 bases between. This CDR3 is CASSSPGDTQYF. The CDR3 coding sequence is TGTGCCAGCAGCTCCCCCGGAGATACGCAGTATTTT.

This clone came up once. Different DNA sequences within this sample yield the same CDR3. This rearrangement joins TRBV15 to TRBJ1-3; D is uncertain. Germline-derived CDR1 and CDR2 are LNHNV and YYDKDF (reference sequence). The CDR3 has 14 amino acids. V gave up 1 base and J gave up 0 bases, with 4 bases separating them. CDR3: CATSRGVSGNTIYF. CDR3 nucleotides: TGTGCCACCAGCAGAGGCGTCTCTGGAAACACCATATATTTT.

The chain carries TRBV29-1 and TRBJ2-7, with 9 bases matching TRBD1. Per the germline V gene, CDR1 is SQVTM and CDR2 is ANQGSEA. Trimming at V came to 7 bases and at J to 5 bases, leaving 3 bases not matched to a gene. CDR3 length equals 11 residues. CDR3 coding DNA: TGCAGCGGGGGGACAGGGAACGAGCAGTACTTC. Translated: CSGGTGNEQYF.

The chain links TRBV10-2 to TRBJ2-1; 7 positions match TRBD2. Germline V gene data show CDR1 as WSHSY and CDR2 as SAAADI. The V segment lost 2 bases and the J segment 0 bases; nucleotides outside the gene matches: 16. The CDR3 has 20 amino acids. The DNA of the CDR3 is TGCGCCAGCAGTGAGCGGGGGAGGGGAAGATCCAGAAGCTCCTACAATGAGCAGTTCTTC. This translates into CASSERGRGRSRSSYNEQFF.

The rearrangement joins TRBV19 to TRBJ1-5, with 9 bases matching TRBD1. CDR1 LNHDA and CDR2 SQIVND come from the germline V gene (reference sequence). V was clipped by 7 bases and J by 6 bases; unmatched bases: 10. CDR3 length: 15 amino acids. CDR3 nucleotide sequence: TGTGCCAGTACCACAGACAGGGGGTGGGGTCAGCCCCAGCATTTT. Translated: CASTTDRGWGQPQHF.

The chain uses TRBV19 and TRBJ2-6, with unresolved D. Germline assignment: CDR1 LNHDA and CDR2 SQIVND (reference sequence). The CDR3 extends over 13 amino acids. V was trimmed by 3 bases and J by 4 bases, leaving 4 bases between them. The CDR3 DNA is TGTGCCAGTAGTATGCAAGGGGCCAACGTCCTGACTTTC. It translates to CASSMQGANVLTF. The entire variable domain, with the rest obtained from reference TRBV19 and TRBJ2-6, is as follows: DGGITQSPKYLFRKEGQNVTLSCEQNLNHDAMYWYRQDPGQGLRLIYYSQIVNDFQKGDIAEGYSVSREKKESFPLTVTSAQKNPTAFYLCASSMQGANVLTFGAGSRLTVL.

As regards this clone: The identical CDR3 is also encoded by other nucleotide sequences in the sample. J is TRBJ2-3 and V is TRBV18; D uncertain. This CDR3 contains 11 residues. CDR1 is KGHSH, CDR2 LQKENI, per germline. V lost 4 bases to trimming and J lost 3 bases, with 2 bases between them. CDR3 region: CASSLTDTQYF. The CDR3 DNA reads as TGTGCCAGCTCACTGACAGATACGCAGTATTTT.

V is TRBV9 and J is TRBJ1-2, with unresolved D. The germline CDR1 and CDR2 sequences are SGDLS and YYNGEE. V lost 3 bases, J lost 0 bases, and 12 bases lay in between. This CDR3 region has 15 residues. CDR3 nucleotides: TGTGCCAGCAGCGGGACCCCACTATCTAACTATGGCTACACCTTC. Its protein is CASSGTPLSNYGYTF.

The rearrangement uses TRBV5-5 and TRBJ1-5; perhaps TRBD1 as D (5 bases). The CDR3 totals 15 residues. Germline assignment: CDR1 SGHKS and CDR2 YYEKEE (reference sequence). V was pared by 4 bases and J by 4 bases, with 15 bases between. DNA of the CDR3: TGTGCCAGCAGCGAGGCCGGGACGGAGAATCAGCCCCAGCATTTT. Translating gives CASSEAGTENQPQHF.

V is TRBV5-1 and J is TRBJ2-1, with a weak D call TRBD1 (6 bases). Trimming cost V 2 bases and J 7 bases, with 13 bases left between them. CDR1 SGHRS and CDR2 YFSETQ come from the germline V gene. The CDR3 runs 14 residues. CDR3 amino acids: CASSFNRVGNEQFF. Here the CDR3 DNA reads TGCGCCAGCAGCTTTAACAGGGTTGGGAATGAGCAGTTCTTC.

The CDR3 sequence is CEDRRQLNTEAFF. The CDR3 DNA sequence: TGTGAGGACAGGAGACAACTGAACACTGAAGCTTTCTTT. This chain connects TRBV2 to TRBJ1-1; 7 bases map to TRBD1. The CDR3 has 13 amino acids. Per the germline V gene, CDR1 is SNHLY and CDR2 is FYNNEI.

V and J are TRBV7-3 and TRBJ2-1, with TRBD2 identical over 9 bases. The CDR3 is made up of 15 amino acids. J gave up 6 bases and V 3 bases, and 6 bases lay outside the gene matches. Germline V lookup: CDR1 SGHTA, CDR2 FQGTGA. The CDR3: CASSFIAGDLNEQFF. DNA of the CDR3: TGTGCCAGCAGCTTTATAGCGGGAGACCTCAATGAGCAGTTCTTC.

The rearrangement joins TRBV19 to TRBJ2-7; D perhaps matches TRBD2 (6 bases). CDR1 LNHDA and CDR2 SQIVND come from the germline V gene (reference sequence). Trimming removed 10 bases from V and 5 bases from J, with 21 bases in between. The CDR3 is 14 amino acids. The DNA of the CDR3 is TGTGCCACCGGGACTCGCGAACGGATAAACGAGCAGTACTTC. Residues: CATGTRERINEQYF.

With regard to this clone: Other DNA sequences within the sample encode an identical CDR3. The chain uses TRBV20-1 and TRBJ2-7; D call uncertain. The V and J ends lost 5 bases and 2 bases respectively, with 7 bases between them. The CDR3 is 11 amino acids. CDR1 is DFQATT and CDR2 is SNEGSKA in the germline V gene (reference sequence). In DNA, the CDR3 is TGCAGTGCTCGTGACGCCTACGAGCAGTACTTC. Protein: CSARDAYEQYF.

V gene TRBV27 combines with J gene TRBJ2-3, with 10 bases fitting TRBD2. Trimming took 10 bases from V and 3 from J; bases not matched to a gene: 10. Germline CDR1 is MNHEY and CDR2 is SMNVEV (reference sequence). CDR3 length: 15 amino acids. The CDR3 DNA follows: TGTGCCACCCATCTCAGCGGGAGGGTAACAGATACGCAGTATTTT. Translation: CATHLSGRVTDTQYF.

The J gene is TRBJ1-4, the V gene TRBV6-5; D gene unclear. CDR1 is MNHEY and CDR2 is SVGAGI in the germline V gene. CDR3 length: 15 amino acids. Trimming took off 0 bases at V and 1 base at J, with 6 bases between the two ends. CDR3 DNA: TGTGCCAGCAGTTACTCAGGAAGAACTAATGAAAAACTGTTTTTT. This gives the protein CASSYSGRTNEKLFF.

The J gene is TRBJ2-2, the V gene TRBV18; 9 positions agree with TRBD1. The V segment lost 0 bases and the J segment 5 bases; nucleotides outside the gene matches: 1. This CDR3 region has 15 residues. CDR1 and CDR2 (germline): KGHSH, LQKENI. The CDR3: CASSPPGTGTGELFF. The CDR3 nucleotides are TGTGCCAGCTCACCACCCGGGACAGGGACCGGGGAGCTGTTTTTT.

J is TRBJ2-7 and V is TRBV27; the match to TRBD1 covers 7 bases. Germline V gene data show CDR1 as MNHEY and CDR2 as SMNVEV (reference sequence). V shed 5 bases, J shed 4 bases, and the junction held 5 bases outside the gene matches. The CDR3 runs 13 residues. The CDR3 loop reads CASSPGQAYEQYF. CDR3 in DNA: TGTGCCAGCAGTCCCGGACAGGCATACGAGCAGTACTTC.

CDR3 protein: CAWSIRQVGGELFF. DNA for the CDR3: TGTGCCTGGAGTATTAGACAGGTCGGCGGGGAGCTGTTTTTT. This rearrangement joins TRBV30 to TRBJ2-2; D possibly corresponds to TRBD1 (6 bases). CDR1 and CDR2 from the germline V gene are GTSNPN and SVGIG (reference sequence). With 2 bases removed from V and 7 bases from J, the gap between germline ends came to 14 bases. This CDR3 region has 14 residues. Full variable domain (missing parts from reference TRBV30 and TRBJ2-2): SQTIHQWPATLVQPVGSPLSLECTVEGTSNPNLYWYRQAAGRGLQLLFYSVGIGQISSEVPQNLSASRPQDRQFILSSKKLLLSDSGFYLCAWSIRQVGGELFFGEGSRLTVL.